This T cell receptor beta chain was captured in a study of blood T cell repertoires in COVID-19 (dated by TCRdb to the early 2020s). Context from the whole study: Collaborator samples came from the United States, Italy and Spain and covered acute and convalescent phases of COVID-19. The material from the prospective study consisted of cDNA or gDNA derived from T cells, B-cell-depleted T cells, or PBMCs. Subjects who had been exposed to COVID-19, were actively infected with it, or had recovered from it provided the deeply sampled blood TCRbeta repertoires that made up the dataset. The repertoires were made available in a free public database intended to serve as a resource for research on the immune response to SARS-CoV-2. The samples were drawn from two sources: the first 160 participants of the ongoing ImmuneRACE study, and 1,254 subjects contributed by 6 global collaborators. A de-identified subject ID, COVID-19 status, age in years and sex were almost always included in the sample metadata. Where available, HLA class I and class II types were obtained from metadata supplied by the sample provider rather than from assay-based typing.

With respect to this clone: Its antigen is not yet known. The input lacks base qualities; no much larger clone sits a single base away.

TCRbeta CDR3 regions were amplified from genomic DNA using the immunoSEQ Assay, a bias-controlled multiplex PCR. The authors processed their data as follows. The number of nucleated cells in each sample was estimated from the amplification of reference gene primers within the assay. To quantify the absolute abundance of each unique TCRbeta CDR3 rearrangement, sequence reads were collapsed and filtered. For each sample, productive Simpson clonality was calculated as the square root of Simpson's diversity index across productive rearrangements. Here the immuneACCESS table is served through TCRdb, limited to in-frame sequences with V and J called. Missing clones are a known gap in these copies; in checked studies unresolved V genes cover under half, and the rest lacks a known reason. That table supplies the V and J calls and clone size; D and trimming were determined from the DNA. The sample records 100,000 to 150,000 clones, roughly 88% of which are singletons. Clones ranked in the top ten supply approximately 1.1% of the sample.

What the research found in general, with its limitations: The amount of clinical and demographic metadata varied by source and participant and was provided uncurated.

The germline V gene (reference sequence) specifies SEHNR as CDR1 and FQNEAQ as CDR2. The CDR3 contains 14 residues, cysteine and phenylalanine counted. This entry keeps only the CDR3 DNA: 42 bases, framed from base 1. Between the V and J ends, shortened by 1 base and 4 bases respectively, the junction contains 10 bases. Collaborating institutions collected whole blood in K2EDTA tubes following their own protocols. For TCRbeta analysis, collaborators shipped samples in one of three forms: frozen whole blood, isolated PBMCs, or DNA extracted from either of those sample types. Sequenced: peripheral blood. The chain links TRBV7-9 with TRBJ1-1; perhaps TRBD1 is the D gene, with 6 bases matching. The sequence was obtained from a woman over 75 with acute or convalescent COVID-19. The nucleotide sequence is given as TGTGCCAGCAGCTTAGGTCGGGACACCACTGAAGCTTTCTTT. Its translation is CASSLGRDTTEAFF.